The 5 T cell receptor beta chains in this list originate from one sample, sequenced in a study of T-cell reconstitution after alpha-beta-depleted transplantation in children. The library targeted TCRbeta and was prepared with unique molecular identifiers. TCRdb itself ran the PCR reads through MiXCR, one entry per CDR3 protein. This table holds about 370,000 distinct CDR3 sequences, 20% found once. The sequences come from PBMCs from the stem cell graft donor, collected from the stem cell graft. Every receptor here comes from a human donor who donated a stem cell graft to a child with acute myeloid leukemia.

This clonotype has more than one count but fewer than ten. The chain uses TRBV5-1 and TRBJ2-1, with 8 bases fitting TRBD2. This CDR3 is 15 amino acids long. The germline V gene encodes CDR1 SGHRS and CDR2 YFSETQ. Germline trimming cut 4 bases from V and 4 bases from J; bases unmatched to any gene: 7. The CDR3 spells CASSPPSGPYNEQFF. CDR3 DNA: TGCGCCAGCAGCCCCCCTAGCGGGCCTTACAATGAGCAGTTCTTC.

The chain has TRBV29-1 and TRBJ2-1, with TRBD2 matching over 10 bases. The V segment lost 6 bases and the J segment 7 bases; nucleotides outside the gene matches: 3. The CDR3 spans 12 residues. Per germline, CDR1 SQVTM and CDR2 ANQGSEA. CDR3 amino acids: CSVDSGRNEQFF. CDR3 DNA: TGCAGCGTCGATAGCGGGAGGAATGAGCAGTTCTTC.

This clonotype was picked up a small number of times. Here the CDR3 DNA reads TGTGCCAGCAGTACTGGGCAGAATCAGCCCCAGCATTTT. Its protein is CASSTGQNQPQHF. The rearrangement joins TRBV12-3 or TRBV12-4 to TRBJ1-5; no definite D call. The V end was cut by 5 bases, the J end by 4 bases, with 9 bases between. The CDR3 has 13 residues.

In this sample, this clonotype turned up a few times. This sequence joins TRBV20-1 and TRBJ2-7; 10 nucleotides agree with TRBD2. CDR3 length: 15 amino acids. The J segment lost 3 bases and the V segment lost 0 bases, leaving 5 bases of the junction unmatched. CDR1 is DFQATT, CDR2 SNEGSKA, per germline (reference sequence). The CDR3 loop reads CSARDGRTSGYEQYF. Here the CDR3 DNA reads TGCAGTGCTAGAGATGGAAGGACTAGCGGCTACGAGCAGTACTTC.

This clonotype was observed at least ten times. The rearrangement joins TRBV12-3 or TRBV12-4 to TRBJ2-1; TRBD2 matches at 10 bases. With V trimmed by 6 bases and J by 9 bases, 14 bases remained unmatched. This CDR3 is built from 16 residues. The CDR3 protein is CASSPEVLAGVFEQFF. The CDR3 DNA reads TGTGCCAGCAGCCCCGAGGTTCTAGCGGGAGTTTTTGAGCAGTTCTTC.